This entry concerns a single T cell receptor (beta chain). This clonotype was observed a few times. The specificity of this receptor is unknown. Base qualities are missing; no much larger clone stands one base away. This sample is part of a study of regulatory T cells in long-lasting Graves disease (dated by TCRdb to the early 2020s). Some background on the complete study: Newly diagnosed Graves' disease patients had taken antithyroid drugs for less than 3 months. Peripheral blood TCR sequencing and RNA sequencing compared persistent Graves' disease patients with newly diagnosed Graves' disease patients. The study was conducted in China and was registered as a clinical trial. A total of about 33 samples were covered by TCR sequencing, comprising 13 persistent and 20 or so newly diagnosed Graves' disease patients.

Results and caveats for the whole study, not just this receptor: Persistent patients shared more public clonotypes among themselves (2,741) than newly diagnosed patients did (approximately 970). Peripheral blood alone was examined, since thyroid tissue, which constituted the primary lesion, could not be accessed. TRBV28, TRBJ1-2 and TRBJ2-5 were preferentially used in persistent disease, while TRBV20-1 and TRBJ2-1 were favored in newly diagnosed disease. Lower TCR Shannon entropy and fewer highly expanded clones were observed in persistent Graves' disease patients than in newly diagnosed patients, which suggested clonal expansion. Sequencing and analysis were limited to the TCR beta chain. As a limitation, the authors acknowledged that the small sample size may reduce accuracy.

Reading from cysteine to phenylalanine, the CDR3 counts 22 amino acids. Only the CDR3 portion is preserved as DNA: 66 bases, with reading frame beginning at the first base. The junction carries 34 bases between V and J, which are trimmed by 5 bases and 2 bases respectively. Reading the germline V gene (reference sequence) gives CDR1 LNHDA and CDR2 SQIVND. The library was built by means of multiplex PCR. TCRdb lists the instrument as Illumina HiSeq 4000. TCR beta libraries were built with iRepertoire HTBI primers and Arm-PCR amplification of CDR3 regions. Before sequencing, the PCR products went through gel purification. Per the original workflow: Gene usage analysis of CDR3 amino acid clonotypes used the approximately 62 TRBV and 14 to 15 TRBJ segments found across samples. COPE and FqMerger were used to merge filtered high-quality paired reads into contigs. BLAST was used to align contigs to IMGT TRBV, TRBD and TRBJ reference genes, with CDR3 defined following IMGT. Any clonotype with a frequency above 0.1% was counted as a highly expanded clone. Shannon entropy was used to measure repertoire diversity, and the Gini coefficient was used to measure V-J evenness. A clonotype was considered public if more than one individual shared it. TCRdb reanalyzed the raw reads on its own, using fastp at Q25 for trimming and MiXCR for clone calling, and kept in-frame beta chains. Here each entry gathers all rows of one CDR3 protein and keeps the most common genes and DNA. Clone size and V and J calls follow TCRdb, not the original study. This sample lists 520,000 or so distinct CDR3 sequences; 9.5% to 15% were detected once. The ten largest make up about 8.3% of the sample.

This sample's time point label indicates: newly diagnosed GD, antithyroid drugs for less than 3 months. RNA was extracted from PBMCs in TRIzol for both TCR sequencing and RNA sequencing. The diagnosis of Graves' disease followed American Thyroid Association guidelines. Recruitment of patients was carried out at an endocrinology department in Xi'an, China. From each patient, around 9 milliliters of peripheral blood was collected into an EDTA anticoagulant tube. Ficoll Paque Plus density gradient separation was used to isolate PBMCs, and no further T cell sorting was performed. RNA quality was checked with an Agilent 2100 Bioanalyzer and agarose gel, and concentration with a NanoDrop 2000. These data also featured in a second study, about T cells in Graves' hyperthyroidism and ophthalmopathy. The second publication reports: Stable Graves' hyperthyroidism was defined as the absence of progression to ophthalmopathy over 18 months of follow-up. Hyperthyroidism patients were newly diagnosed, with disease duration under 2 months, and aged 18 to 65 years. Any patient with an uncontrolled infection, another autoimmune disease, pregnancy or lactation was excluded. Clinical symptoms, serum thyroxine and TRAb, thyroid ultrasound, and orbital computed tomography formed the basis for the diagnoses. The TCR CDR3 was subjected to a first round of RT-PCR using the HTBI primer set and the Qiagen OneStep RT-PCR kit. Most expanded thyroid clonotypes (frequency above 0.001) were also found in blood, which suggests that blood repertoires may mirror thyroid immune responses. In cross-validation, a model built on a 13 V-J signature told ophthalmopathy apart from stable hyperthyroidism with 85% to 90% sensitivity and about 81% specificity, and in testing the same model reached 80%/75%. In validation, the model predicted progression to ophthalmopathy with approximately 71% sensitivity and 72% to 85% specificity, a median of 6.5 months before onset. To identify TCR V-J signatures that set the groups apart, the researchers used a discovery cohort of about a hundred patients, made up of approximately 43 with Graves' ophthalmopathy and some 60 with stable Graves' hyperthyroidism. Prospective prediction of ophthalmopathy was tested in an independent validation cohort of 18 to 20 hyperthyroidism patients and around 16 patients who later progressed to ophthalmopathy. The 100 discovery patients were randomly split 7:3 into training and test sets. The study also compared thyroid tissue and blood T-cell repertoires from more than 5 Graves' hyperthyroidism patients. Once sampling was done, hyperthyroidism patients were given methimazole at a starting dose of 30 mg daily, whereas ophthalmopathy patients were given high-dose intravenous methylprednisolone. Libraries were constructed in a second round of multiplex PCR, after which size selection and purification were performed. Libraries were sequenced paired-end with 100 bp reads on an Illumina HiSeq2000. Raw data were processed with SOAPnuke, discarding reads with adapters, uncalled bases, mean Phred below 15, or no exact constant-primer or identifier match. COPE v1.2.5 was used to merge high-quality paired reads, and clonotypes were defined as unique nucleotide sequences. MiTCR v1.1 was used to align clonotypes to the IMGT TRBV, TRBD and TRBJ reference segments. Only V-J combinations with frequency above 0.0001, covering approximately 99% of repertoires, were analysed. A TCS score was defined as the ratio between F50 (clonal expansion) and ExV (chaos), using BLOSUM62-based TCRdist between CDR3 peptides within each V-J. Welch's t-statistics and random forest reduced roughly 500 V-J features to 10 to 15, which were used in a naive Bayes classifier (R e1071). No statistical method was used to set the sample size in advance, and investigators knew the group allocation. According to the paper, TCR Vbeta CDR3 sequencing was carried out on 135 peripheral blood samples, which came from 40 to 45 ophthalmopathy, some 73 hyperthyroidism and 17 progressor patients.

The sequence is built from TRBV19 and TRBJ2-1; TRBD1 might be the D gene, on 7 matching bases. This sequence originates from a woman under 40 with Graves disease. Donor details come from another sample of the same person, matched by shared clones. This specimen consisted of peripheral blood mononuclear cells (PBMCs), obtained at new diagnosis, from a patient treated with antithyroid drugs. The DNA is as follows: TGTGCCAGTAGTCGAGTGGGGACAGATTTCTCTAGCGCCACAAGGACCTACAATGAGCAGTTCTTC. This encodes CASSRVGTDFSSATRTYNEQFF. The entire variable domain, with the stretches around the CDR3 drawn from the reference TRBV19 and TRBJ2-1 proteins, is DGGITQSPKYLFRKEGQNVTLSCEQNLNHDAMYWYRQDPGQGLRLIYYSQIVNDFQKGDIAEGYSVSREKKESFPLTVTSAQKNPTAFYLCASSRVGTDFSSATRTYNEQFFGPGTRLTVL.